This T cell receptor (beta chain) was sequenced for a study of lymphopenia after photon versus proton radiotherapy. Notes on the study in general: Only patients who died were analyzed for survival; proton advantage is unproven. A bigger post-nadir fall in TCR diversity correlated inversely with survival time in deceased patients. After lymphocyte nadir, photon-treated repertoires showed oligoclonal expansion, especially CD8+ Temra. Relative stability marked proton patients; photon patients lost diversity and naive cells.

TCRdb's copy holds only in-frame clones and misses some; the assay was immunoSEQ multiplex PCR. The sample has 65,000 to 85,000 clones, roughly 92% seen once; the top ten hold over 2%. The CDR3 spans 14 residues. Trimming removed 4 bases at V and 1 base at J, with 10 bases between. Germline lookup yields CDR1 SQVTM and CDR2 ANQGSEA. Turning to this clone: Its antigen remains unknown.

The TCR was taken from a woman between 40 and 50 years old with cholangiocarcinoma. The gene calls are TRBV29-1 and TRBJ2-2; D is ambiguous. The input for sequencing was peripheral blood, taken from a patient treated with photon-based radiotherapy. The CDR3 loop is CSVVFGGNTGELFF. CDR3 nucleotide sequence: TGCAGCGTTGTGTTCGGCGGGAACACCGGGGAGCTGTTTTTT.